The 29 T cell receptor beta chains given below trace back to one sample, sequenced in a study of regulatory T cells in long-lasting Graves disease. Time point reported: newly diagnosed GD, antithyroid drugs for less than 3 months. Making the TCR library involved RNA that had been extracted from PBMCs. In building TCR beta libraries, iRepertoire HTBI primers were used together with Arm-PCR of CDR3 regions. TCRdb re-analysed the multiplex PCR reads in MiXCR, keeping a single row per CDR3 protein. The sample shows about 500,000 distinct CDR3 sequences, around 15% of them seen only once. These sequences were also reported in another study, on T cells in Graves' hyperthyroidism and ophthalmopathy.

The sample here was peripheral blood mononuclear cells (PBMCs), taken at new diagnosis, from a patient treated with antithyroid drugs. These receptors came from a middle-aged man with Graves disease.

This clonotype has at least ten counts. The rearrangement uses TRBV29-1 and TRBJ2-1; the match to TRBD2 covers 15 bases. CDR3 length equals 16 residues. V was pared by 1 base and J by 7 bases, with 5 bases of the junction left unmatched. Germline-derived CDR1 and CDR2 are SQVTM and ANQGSEA. CDR3 sequence (DNA): TGCAGCGTTGAAGGCGGGACTAGCGGGAGGTTGAATGAGCAGTTCTTC. Protein product: CSVEGGTSGRLNEQFF.

This clonotype has ten or more counts. The rearrangement links TRBV5-4 to TRBJ2-7, with a weak D call TRBD2 (5 bases). V dropped 5 bases and J dropped 5 bases, with 11 bases sitting between them. The CDR3 is made up of 12 amino acids. Germline V lookup: CDR1 SGHNT, CDR2 YYREEE (reference sequence). For the CDR3, the DNA is TGTGCCAGCAGATTACCGGGGAACGAGCAGTACTTC. Residues: CASRLPGNEQYF.

This clonotype was picked up many times. V gene TRBV20-1 combines with J gene TRBJ2-1; D not certain. This CDR3 contains 15 residues. CDR1 DFQATT and CDR2 SNEGSKA come from the germline V gene (reference sequence). The V end was cut by 1 base, the J end by 2 bases, with 12 bases between. CDR3 DNA sequence: TGCAGTGCTAGAGCCTTCGGGTTAGCCTACAATGAGCAGTTCTTC. Protein product: CSARAFGLAYNEQFF.

This clonotype was seen at least ten times. The chain combines TRBV6-5 with TRBJ2-7, with 7 positions matching TRBD2. With V trimmed by 2 bases and J by 2 bases, 6 bases remained unmatched. Germline V gene sequence: CDR1 MNHEY, CDR2 SVGAGI. The CDR3 contains 15 residues. CDR3 nucleotide sequence: TGTGCCAGCAGTTACGGAGCGGGACCGACCTACGAGCAGTACTTC. The encoded protein is CASSYGAGPTYEQYF.

This clonotype was picked up many times. Here the CDR3 reads CSALNSGRAETQYF. CDR3 in DNA: TGCAGTGCCCTAAATAGCGGGAGAGCGGAGACCCAGTACTTC. This rearrangement joins TRBV20-1 to TRBJ2-5; 9 bases are a match to TRBD2. Germline V gene lookup returns CDR1 DFQATT and CDR2 SNEGSKA (reference sequence). The CDR3 is made up of 14 amino acids. Trimming removed 6 bases from V and 5 bases from J; junction bases left unmatched: 10.

This clonotype was seen at least ten times. The chain employs TRBV6-5 and TRBJ2-1, with TRBD2 as a possible D gene (5 bases). CDR1 is MNHEY, CDR2 SVGAGI, per germline. CDR3 length equals 13 residues. V shed 3 bases and J shed 9 bases, with 12 bases lying between them. The CDR3 protein is CASSYAGVSEQFF. CDR3 sequence (DNA): TGTGCCAGCAGTTATGCCGGGGTTTCTGAGCAGTTCTTC.

On this clonotype itself: This may stem from a read error, because a much larger clone lies one nucleotide away. V gene TRBV2 combines with J gene TRBJ2-5; D might be TRBD2 (5 bases). The V end was cut by 11 bases, the J end by 4 bases, with 17 bases between. Germline V gene sequence: CDR1 SNHLY, CDR2 FYNNEI. This CDR3 spans 13 amino acids. The CDR3 DNA reads as TGTGCCGGCGGCAGGAGGATGAGAGAGACCCAGTACTTC. Translating gives CAGGRRMRETQYF. Full variable domain (outside the CDR3, taken from reference TRBV2 and TRBJ2-5): EPEVTQTPSHQVTQMGQEVILRCVPISNHLYFYWYRQILGQKVEFLVSFYNNEISEKSEIFDDQFSVERPDGSNFTLKIRSTKLEDSAMYFCAGGRRMRETQYFGPGTRLLVL.

This clonotype has a count of ten or more. J is TRBJ2-7 and V is TRBV28; 8 bases align to TRBD1. CDR1 is MDHEN and CDR2 is SYDVKM in the germline V gene. V was clipped by 1 base and J by 3 bases; unmatched bases: 5. The CDR3 sequence is 15 residues long. The CDR3 coding sequence is TGTGCCAGCAGTTTATACGCAGGGGGCGTCTACGAGCAGTACTTC. Its translation is CASSLYAGGVYEQYF.

J is TRBJ1-5 and V is TRBV28, with no clear D. The V and J ends lost 3 bases and 6 bases respectively, with 12 bases between them. Per the germline V gene, CDR1 is MDHEN and CDR2 is SYDVKM. This CDR3 has 14 residues. This CDR3 is CASSFRAISQPQHF. CDR3 coding DNA: TGTGCCAGCAGTTTCCGGGCTATTAGTCAGCCCCAGCATTTT.

This clonotype was detected a few times. The chain links TRBV20-1 to TRBJ1-5; 9 bases agree with TRBD1. Germline V gene sequence: CDR1 DFQATT, CDR2 SNEGSKA (reference sequence). The CDR3 extends over 13 amino acids. J was trimmed by 4 bases and V by 5 bases; bases with no gene match: 3. CDR3 loop: CSADRGGNQPQHF. The CDR3 DNA follows: TGCAGTGCTGACAGGGGGGGGAATCAGCCCCAGCATTTT.

The genes are TRBV3-1 and TRBJ2-7, with unresolved D. Between the trimmed V and J ends, which lost 4 bases and 6 bases, there was a span of 13 bases. Germline-derived CDR1 and CDR2 are LGHDT and YNNKEL (reference sequence). The CDR3 runs 13 residues. Written as DNA, the CDR3 is TGTGCCAGCAGCCGGGTCCTGGGATCCGAGCAGTACTTC. This codes for CASSRVLGSEQYF.

Only a few counts were recorded for this clonotype. This chain joins TRBV10-3 and TRBJ2-7; TRBD1 matches at 8 bases. The ends lost 8 bases at V and 3 bases at J; junction bases unmatched: 12. Germline V gene sequence: CDR1 ENHRY, CDR2 SYGVKD. This CDR3 has 15 residues. The CDR3 sequence is CAIGLQDRVGYEQYF. The DNA for the CDR3 is TGTGCCATCGGACTTCAGGACAGGGTCGGCTACGAGCAGTACTTC.

This clonotype was counted many times. J is TRBJ2-2 and V is TRBV28; 16 bases are shared with TRBD2. The CDR3 loop spans 21 amino acids. Germline CDR1 and CDR2: MDHEN and SYDVKM. V was pared by 2 bases and J by 5 bases, with 14 bases of the junction left unmatched. Written as DNA, the CDR3 is TGTGCCAGCAGTTTAAGGAGGGGGACTAGCGGGAGGGCCTATCTTACCGGGGAGCTGTTTTTT. Translation gives CASSLRRGTSGRAYLTGELFF.

V is TRBV12-3 or TRBV12-4 and J is TRBJ1-2; no firm D call. V dropped 6 bases and J dropped 0 bases, with 14 bases sitting between them. The CDR3 sequence is 15 residues long. CDR3 nucleotide sequence: TGTGCCAGCAGCCCCGGGCGGTCGTCTAACTATGGCTACACCTTC. Translation gives CASSPGRSSNYGYTF.

This clonotype was detected ten times or more. The chain is built from TRBV6-2 or TRBV6-3 and TRBJ2-2; 9 bases are a match to TRBD2. The CDR3 consists of 18 residues. Germline V lookup: CDR1 MNHEY, CDR2 SVGEGT. The V segment lost 5 bases and the J segment 4 bases; nucleotides outside the gene matches: 14. In DNA form, the CDR3 reads TGTGCCAGCAGTCCCGAGGGGACTAGCCTATTTGTCACCGGGGAGCTGTTTTTT. Its protein product is CASSPEGTSLFVTGELFF.

This clonotype has a count of ten or more. This chain links TRBV11-2 with TRBJ2-1, with D possibly matching TRBD2 (6 bases). This CDR3 has 15 residues. Trimming pared 0 bases from V and 6 bases from J, leaving 12 bases between. In germline, CDR1 is SGHAT, CDR2 FQNNGV. The CDR3 spells CASSLDVSGGNEQFF. The DNA of the CDR3 is TGTGCCAGCAGCTTAGATGTGTCCGGGGGCAATGAGCAGTTCTTC.

This clonotype was recorded at least ten times. The genes are TRBV3-1 and TRBJ2-1, with D possibly being TRBD2 (6 bases). The V gene's germline CDR1 is LGHDT and CDR2 YNNKEL (reference sequence). V was clipped by 4 bases and J by 8 bases, with 15 bases between them. The length of the CDR3 is 14 residues. The CDR3 loop is CASSLSGSGDEQFF. The CDR3, as DNA: TGTGCCAGCAGCCTGTCTGGTAGCGGCGATGAGCAGTTCTTC.

This clonotype was seen many times. The chain carries TRBV30 and TRBJ2-1; D call uncertain. The CDR3 spans 16 residues. V shed 3 bases and J shed 1 base, with 16 bases lying between them. The V gene's germline CDR1 is GTSNPN and CDR2 SVGIG (reference sequence). The CDR3, as DNA: TGTGCCTGGAGGCCATTAAATTGGGTTTCCTACAATGAGCAGTTCTTC. Its protein product is CAWRPLNWVSYNEQFF.

The sample holds many counts of this clonotype. The CDR3 DNA is TGTGCCAGCAGTTTATGGGGCTCCTACAATGAGCAGTTCTTC. Translation: CASSLWGSYNEQFF. This chain links TRBV27 with TRBJ2-1, with no clear D. Trimming stripped 1 base from V and 0 bases from J, with 4 bases between. Germline V CDR1 and CDR2: MNHEY, SMNVEV (reference sequence). The CDR3 runs 14 residues.

The V gene is TRBV10-1, the J gene TRBJ2-7; tentatively, D is TRBD1 (6 bases). Germline CDR1 and CDR2: WNHNN and SYGVQD (reference sequence). V lost 0 bases, J lost 5 bases, and 20 bases lay in between. CDR3 length equals 17 residues. The CDR3 DNA sequence: TGCGCCAGCAGTGAGTCTGCCCCTACAGGGCCTGAAGACGAGCAGTACTTC. It is translated as CASSESAPTGPEDEQYF.

This clonotype appeared a few times. The V and J genes are TRBV20-1 and TRBJ1-5; no definite D call. The CDR3 runs to 15 residues. Per germline, CDR1 DFQATT and CDR2 SNEGSKA (reference sequence). Trimming took off 4 bases at V and 7 bases at J, with 20 bases between the two ends. For the CDR3, the DNA is TGCAGTGCTACCTCCCCTGGTCGGGGAGGGCAGCCCCAGCATTTT. Amino acid sequence: CSATSPGRGGQPQHF.

This clonotype was seen ten or more times. This chain connects TRBV28 to TRBJ2-3; TRBD2 agrees at 12 bases. V shed 8 bases and J 4 bases; nucleotides not matched to a gene: 1. From germline, CDR1 is MDHEN and CDR2 SYDVKM. The length of the CDR3 is 13 residues. In DNA, the CDR3 is TGTGCCAGCTCTAGCGGGAGGGCAGATACGCAGTATTTT. As protein: CASSSGRADTQYF.

This clonotype has ten or more counts. This rearrangement joins TRBV24-1 to TRBJ2-1; D is undetermined. V gave up 4 bases and J gave up 10 bases, with 7 bases separating them. This CDR3 comprises 11 residues. The germline V gene encodes CDR1 KGHDR and CDR2 SFDVKD. CDR3 sequence: CATSDAREQFF. The CDR3 DNA is TGTGCCACCAGTGACGCAAGAGAGCAGTTCTTC.

This clonotype has a count of ten or more. CDR3: CASSYPVGQGGTDTQYF. The CDR3 DNA sequence: TGTGCCAGCAGTTACCCCGTTGGGCAGGGCGGCACAGATACGCAGTATTTT. The V gene is TRBV2, the J gene TRBJ2-3; weak D call: TRBD1 (5 bases). The CDR3 is 17 residues long. Between the trimmed V and J ends, which lost 5 bases and 1 base, there was a span of 19 bases. CDR1 is SNHLY and CDR2 is FYNNEI in the germline V gene.

In the case of this clonotype: A read error is likely, as this CDR3 ends without the conserved phenylalanine or tryptophan. The CDR3 bases are TGTGCCAGCAGCTTCATCGCGGGAGGTTTAACTGAGCAGTTCTTA. Translation: CASSFIAGGLTEQFL. The chain recombines TRBV7-2 with TRBJ2-1, with 8 bases aligning to TRBD2. The J segment lost 9 bases and the V segment lost 3 bases, leaving 10 bases of the junction unmatched. Germline V CDR1 and CDR2: SGHTA, FQGNSA. The CDR3 is 15 amino acids.

This clonotype was counted at least ten times. This chain links TRBV2 with TRBJ2-5; D ambiguous. Germline V CDR1 and CDR2: SNHLY, FYNNEI. This CDR3 contains 15 residues. The V end was cut by 6 bases, the J end by 1 base, with 15 bases between. In nucleotides, the CDR3 is TGTGCCAGCAGCAGTGCGCGCATTACCCAAGAGACCCAGTACTTC. Its translation is CASSSARITQETQYF.

This sequence joins TRBV4-2 and TRBJ2-7; D may be TRBD1 (5 bases). CDR3 length equals 15 residues. Trimming took off 1 base at V and 3 bases at J, with 13 bases between the two ends. Per germline, CDR1 LGHNA and CDR2 YNFKEQ. The CDR3 DNA sequence: TGTGCCAGCAGCCAAGTAGAAAGGGGTTACTACGAGCAGTACTTC. This translates into CASSQVERGYYEQYF.

The rearrangement links TRBV12-5 to TRBJ2-3, with 7 bases fitting TRBD1. The CDR3 is 17 amino acids. J lost 2 bases, V lost 10 bases, and 18 bases had no gene match. Germline assignment: CDR1 LGHNT and CDR2 FRNRAP. DNA of the CDR3: TGTGCTACTTCAACTACCCGCAGACAGGGCTCCACAGATACGCAGTATTTT. This encodes CATSTTRRQGSTDTQYF.

In this sample, this clonotype turned up many times. The V gene is TRBV28, the J gene TRBJ2-5; D is perhaps TRBD2 (5 bases). V was pared by 6 bases and J by 9 bases, with 11 bases between. The CDR3 contains 11 residues. The germline V gene encodes CDR1 MDHEN and CDR2 SYDVKM. The CDR3 spells CASRSRGSQYF. CDR3 nucleotides: TGTGCCAGCAGGTCCCGGGGATCCCAGTACTTC.